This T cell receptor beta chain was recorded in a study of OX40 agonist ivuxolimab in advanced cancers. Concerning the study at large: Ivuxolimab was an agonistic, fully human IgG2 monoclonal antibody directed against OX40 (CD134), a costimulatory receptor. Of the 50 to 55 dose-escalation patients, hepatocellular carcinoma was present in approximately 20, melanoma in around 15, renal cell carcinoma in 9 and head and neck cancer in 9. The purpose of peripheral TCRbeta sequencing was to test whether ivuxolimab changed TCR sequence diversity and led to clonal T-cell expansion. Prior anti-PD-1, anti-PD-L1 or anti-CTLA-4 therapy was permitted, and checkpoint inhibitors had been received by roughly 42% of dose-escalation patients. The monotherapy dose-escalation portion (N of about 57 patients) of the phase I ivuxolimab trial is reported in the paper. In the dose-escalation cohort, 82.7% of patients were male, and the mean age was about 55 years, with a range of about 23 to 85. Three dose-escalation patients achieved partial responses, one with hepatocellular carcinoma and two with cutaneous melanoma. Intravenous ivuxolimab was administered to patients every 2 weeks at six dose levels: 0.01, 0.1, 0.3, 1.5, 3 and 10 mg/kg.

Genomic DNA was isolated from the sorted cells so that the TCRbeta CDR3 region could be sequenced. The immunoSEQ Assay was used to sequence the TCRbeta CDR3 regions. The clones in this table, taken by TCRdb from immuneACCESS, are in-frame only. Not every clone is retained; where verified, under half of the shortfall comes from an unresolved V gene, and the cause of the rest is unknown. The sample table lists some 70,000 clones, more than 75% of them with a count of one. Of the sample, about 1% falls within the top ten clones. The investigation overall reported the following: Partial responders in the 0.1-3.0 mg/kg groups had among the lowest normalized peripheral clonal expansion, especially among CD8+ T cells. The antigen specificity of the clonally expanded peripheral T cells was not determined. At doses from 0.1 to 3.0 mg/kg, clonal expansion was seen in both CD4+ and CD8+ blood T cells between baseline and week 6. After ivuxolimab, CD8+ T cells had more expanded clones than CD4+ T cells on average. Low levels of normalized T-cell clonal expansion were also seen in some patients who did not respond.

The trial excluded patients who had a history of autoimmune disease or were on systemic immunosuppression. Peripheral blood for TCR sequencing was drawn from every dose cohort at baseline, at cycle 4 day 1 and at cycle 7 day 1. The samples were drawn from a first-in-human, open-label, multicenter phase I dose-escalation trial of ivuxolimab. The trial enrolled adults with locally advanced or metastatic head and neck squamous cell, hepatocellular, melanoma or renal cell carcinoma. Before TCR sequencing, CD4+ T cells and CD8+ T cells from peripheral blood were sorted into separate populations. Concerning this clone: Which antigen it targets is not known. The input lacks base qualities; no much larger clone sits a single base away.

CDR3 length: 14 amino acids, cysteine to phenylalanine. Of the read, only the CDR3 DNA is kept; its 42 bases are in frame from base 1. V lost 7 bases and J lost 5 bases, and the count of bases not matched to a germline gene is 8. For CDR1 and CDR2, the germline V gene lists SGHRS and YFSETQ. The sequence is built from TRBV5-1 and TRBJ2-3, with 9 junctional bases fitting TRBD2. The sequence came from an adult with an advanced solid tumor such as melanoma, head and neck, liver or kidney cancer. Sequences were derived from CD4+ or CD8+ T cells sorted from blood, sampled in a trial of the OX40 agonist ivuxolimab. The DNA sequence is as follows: TGCGCCAGCCAAGCGGGAGGAGGAATAGATACGCAGTATTTT. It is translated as CASQAGGGIDTQYF.